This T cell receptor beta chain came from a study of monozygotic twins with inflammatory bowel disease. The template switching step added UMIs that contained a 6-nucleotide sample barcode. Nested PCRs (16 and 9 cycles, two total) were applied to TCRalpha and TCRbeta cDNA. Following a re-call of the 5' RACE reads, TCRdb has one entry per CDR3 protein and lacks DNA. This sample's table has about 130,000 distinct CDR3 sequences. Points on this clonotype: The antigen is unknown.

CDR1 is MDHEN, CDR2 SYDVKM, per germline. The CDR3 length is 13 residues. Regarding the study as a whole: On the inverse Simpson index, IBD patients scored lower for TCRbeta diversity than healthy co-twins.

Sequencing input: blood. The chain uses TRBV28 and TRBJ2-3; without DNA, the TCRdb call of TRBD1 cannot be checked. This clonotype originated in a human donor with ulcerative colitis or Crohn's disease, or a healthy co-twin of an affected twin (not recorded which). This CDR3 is CASSLGHRDTQYF.